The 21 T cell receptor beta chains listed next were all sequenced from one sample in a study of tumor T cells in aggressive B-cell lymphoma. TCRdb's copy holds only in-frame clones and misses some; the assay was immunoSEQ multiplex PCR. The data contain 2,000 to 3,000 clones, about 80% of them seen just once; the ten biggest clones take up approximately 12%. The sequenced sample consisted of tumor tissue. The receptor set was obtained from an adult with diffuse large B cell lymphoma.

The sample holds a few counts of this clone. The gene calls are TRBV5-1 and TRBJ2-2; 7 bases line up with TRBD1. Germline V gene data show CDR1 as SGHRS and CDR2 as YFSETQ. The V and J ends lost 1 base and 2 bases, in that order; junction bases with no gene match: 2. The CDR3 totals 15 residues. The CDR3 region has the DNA TGCGCCAGCAGCTTGAACAGGGGCAACACCGGGGAGCTGTTTTTT. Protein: CASSLNRGNTGELFF.

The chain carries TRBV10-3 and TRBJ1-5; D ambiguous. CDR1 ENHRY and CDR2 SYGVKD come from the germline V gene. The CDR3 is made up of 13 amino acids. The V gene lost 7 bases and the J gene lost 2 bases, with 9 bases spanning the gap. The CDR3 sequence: CAITRAGNQPQHF. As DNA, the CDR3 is TGTGCCATCACGAGGGCCGGCAATCAGCCCCAGCATTTT.

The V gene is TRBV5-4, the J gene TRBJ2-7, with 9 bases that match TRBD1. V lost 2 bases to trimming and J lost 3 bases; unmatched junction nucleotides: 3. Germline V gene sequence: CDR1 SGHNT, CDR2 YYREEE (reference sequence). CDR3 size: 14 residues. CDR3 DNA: TGTGCCAGCAGCTTCCCGGGACAGGGCTACGAGCAGTACTTC. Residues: CASSFPGQGYEQYF.

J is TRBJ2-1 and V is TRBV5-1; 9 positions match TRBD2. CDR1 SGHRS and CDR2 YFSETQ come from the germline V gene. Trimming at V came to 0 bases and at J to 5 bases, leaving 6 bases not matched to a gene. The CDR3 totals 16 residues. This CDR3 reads CASSLAAVAGDNEQFF. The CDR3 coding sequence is TGCGCCAGCAGCTTGGCCGCGGTAGCGGGAGACAATGAGCAGTTCTTC.

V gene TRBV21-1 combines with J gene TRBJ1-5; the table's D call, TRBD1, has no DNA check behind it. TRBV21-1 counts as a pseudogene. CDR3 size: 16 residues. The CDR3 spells CASSLRDRGRHQPQHF. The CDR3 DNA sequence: TGTGCCAGCAGCCTCCGGGACAGGGGGCGGCATCAGCCCCAGCATTTT.

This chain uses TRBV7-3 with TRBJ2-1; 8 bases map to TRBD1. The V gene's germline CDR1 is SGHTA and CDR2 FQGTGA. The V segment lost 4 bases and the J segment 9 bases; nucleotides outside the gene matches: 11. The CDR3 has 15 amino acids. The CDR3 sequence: CASSSQRTGSAEQFF. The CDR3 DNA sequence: TGTGCCAGCAGCTCACAAAGGACAGGGTCGGCTGAGCAGTTCTTC.

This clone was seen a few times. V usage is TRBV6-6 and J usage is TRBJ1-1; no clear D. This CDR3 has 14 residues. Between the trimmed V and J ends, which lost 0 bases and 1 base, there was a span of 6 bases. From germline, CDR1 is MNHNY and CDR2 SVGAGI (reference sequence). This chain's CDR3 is CASSYSGGNTEAFF. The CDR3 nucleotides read TGTGCCAGCAGTTACTCAGGAGGGAACACTGAAGCTTTCTTT.

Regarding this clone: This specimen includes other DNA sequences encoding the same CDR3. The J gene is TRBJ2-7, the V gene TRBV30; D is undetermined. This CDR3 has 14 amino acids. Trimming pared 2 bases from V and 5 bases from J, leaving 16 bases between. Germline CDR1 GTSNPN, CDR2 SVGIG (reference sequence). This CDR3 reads CAWSFPEIEDEQYF. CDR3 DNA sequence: TGTGCCTGGAGTTTCCCCGAGATTGAGGACGAGCAGTACTTC.

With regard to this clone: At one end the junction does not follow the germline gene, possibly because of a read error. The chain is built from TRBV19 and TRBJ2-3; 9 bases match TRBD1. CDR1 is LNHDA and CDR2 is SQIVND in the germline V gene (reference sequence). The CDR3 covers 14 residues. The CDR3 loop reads CVSSSPGTGTTQYF. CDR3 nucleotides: TGTGTCAGTAGTTCCCCAGGGACAGGGACTACGCAGTATTTT.

For the CDR3, the DNA is TGTGCCAGCAGAGCGGGACGAGCCTACGAGCAGTACTTC. This encodes CASRAGRAYEQYF. This chain joins TRBV6-5 and TRBJ2-7; 7 positions match TRBD2. The germline gives CDR1 MNHEY, CDR2 SVGAGI. This CDR3 contains 13 residues. The V gene end was trimmed by 6 bases and the J gene end by 2 bases; junction bases not matched to a gene: 4.

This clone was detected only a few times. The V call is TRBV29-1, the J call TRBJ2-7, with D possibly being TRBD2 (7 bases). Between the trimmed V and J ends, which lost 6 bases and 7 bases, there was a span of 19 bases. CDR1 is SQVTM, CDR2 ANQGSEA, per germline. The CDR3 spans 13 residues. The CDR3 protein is CSVGRGTLGEQYF. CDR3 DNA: TGCAGCGTGGGGAGGGGGACACTGGGAGAGCAGTACTTC.

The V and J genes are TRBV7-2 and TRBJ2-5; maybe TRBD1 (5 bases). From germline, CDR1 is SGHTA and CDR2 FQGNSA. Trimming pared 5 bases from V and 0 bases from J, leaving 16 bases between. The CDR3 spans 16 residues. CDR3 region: CASSPRRAGNQETQYF. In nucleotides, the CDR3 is TGTGCCAGCAGCCCCCGTAGGGCAGGGAACCAAGAGACCCAGTACTTC.

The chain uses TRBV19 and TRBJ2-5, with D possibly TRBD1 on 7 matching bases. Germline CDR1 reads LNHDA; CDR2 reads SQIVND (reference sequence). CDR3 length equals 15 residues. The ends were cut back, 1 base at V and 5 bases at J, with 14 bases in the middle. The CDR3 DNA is TGTGCCAGTAGTATAGGACAGGGAGGCGGTGAGACCCAGTACTTC. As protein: CASSIGQGGGETQYF.

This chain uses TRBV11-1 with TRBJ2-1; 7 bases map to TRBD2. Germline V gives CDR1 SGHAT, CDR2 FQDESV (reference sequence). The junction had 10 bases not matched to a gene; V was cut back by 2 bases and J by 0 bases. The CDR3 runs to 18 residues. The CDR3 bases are TGTGCCAGCAGCTTAAGGGGACTACCGGGGGGCTCCTACAATGAGCAGTTCTTC. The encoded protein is CASSLRGLPGGSYNEQFF. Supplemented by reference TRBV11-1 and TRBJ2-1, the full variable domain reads EAEVAQSPRYKITEKSQAVAFWCDPISGHATLYWYRQILGQGPELLVQFQDESVVDDSQLPKDRFSAERLKGVDSTLKIQPAELGDSAMYLCASSLRGLPGGSYNEQFFGPGTRLTVL.

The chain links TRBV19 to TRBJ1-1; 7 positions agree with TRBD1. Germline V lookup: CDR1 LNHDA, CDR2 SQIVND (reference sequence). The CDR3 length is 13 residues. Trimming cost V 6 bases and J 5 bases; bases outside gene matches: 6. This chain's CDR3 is CASRLAGGTEAFF. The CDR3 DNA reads TGTGCCAGTAGGTTAGCAGGGGGGACTGAAGCTTTCTTT. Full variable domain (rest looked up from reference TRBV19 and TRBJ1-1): DGGITQSPKYLFRKEGQNVTLSCEQNLNHDAMYWYRQDPGQGLRLIYYSQIVNDFQKGDIAEGYSVSREKKESFPLTVTSAQKNPTAFYLCASRLAGGTEAFFGQGTRLTVV.

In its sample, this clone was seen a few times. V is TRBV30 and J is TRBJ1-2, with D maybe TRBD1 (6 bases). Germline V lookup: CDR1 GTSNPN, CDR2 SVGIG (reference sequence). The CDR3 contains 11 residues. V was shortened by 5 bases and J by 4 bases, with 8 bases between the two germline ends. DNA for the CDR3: TGTGCCTGGGGACAGTCCTATGGCTACACCTTC. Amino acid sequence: CAWGQSYGYTF.

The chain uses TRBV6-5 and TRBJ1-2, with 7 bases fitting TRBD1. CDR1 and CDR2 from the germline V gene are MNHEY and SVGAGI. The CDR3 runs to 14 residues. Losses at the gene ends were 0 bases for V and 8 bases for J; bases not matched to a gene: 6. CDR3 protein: CASSYSISGGGYTF. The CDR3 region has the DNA TGTGCCAGCAGTTACTCGATATCAGGGGGAGGCTACACCTTC.

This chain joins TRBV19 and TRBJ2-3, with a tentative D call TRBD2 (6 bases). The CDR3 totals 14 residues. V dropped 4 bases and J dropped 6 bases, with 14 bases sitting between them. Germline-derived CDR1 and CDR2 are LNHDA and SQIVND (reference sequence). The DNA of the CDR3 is TGTGCCAGTAGTACTGGGACTCCTGAGGATACGCAGTATTTT. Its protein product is CASSTGTPEDTQYF.

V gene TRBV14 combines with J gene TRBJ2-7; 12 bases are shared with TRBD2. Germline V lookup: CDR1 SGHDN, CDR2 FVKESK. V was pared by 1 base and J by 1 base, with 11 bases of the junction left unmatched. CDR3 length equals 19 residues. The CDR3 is CASSQVASGGAFKSYEQYF. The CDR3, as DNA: TGTGCCAGCAGCCAAGTGGCTAGCGGGGGGGCCTTTAAATCCTACGAGCAGTACTTC.

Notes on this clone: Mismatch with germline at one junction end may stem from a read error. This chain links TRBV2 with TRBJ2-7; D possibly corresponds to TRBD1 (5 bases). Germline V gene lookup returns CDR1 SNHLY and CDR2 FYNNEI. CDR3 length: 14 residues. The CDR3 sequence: CASKVSGPGYEQYF. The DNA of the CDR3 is TGTGCTAGCAAGGTATCAGGGCCAGGCTACGAGCAGTACTTC.

The CDR3 reads CASRDQGAGNNEQFF. In DNA form, the CDR3 reads TGTGCCAGCAGAGACCAGGGGGCTGGGAACAATGAGCAGTTCTTC. The chain links TRBV6-1 to TRBJ2-1, with TRBD1 matching over 8 bases. The ends lost 6 bases at V and 5 bases at J; junction bases unmatched: 9. The CDR3 runs 15 residues. Germline V lookup: CDR1 MNHNS, CDR2 SASEGT.